The present TCR beta chain was sequenced within a study of blood T cell repertoires in COVID-19. Overall study: Spain, Italy and the United States supplied samples that represented acute and convalescent COVID-19. T cells, B-cell-depleted T cells, or PBMCs provided the cDNA or gDNA that served as material.

The V end was cut by 6 bases, the J end by 1 base, with 12 bases between. The CDR3 contains 14 residues. Germline CDR1 and CDR2: LNHDA and SQIVND (reference sequence). Original data processing: Estimation of nucleated cell counts relied on the amplification of reference gene primers. Libraries were prepared by immunoSEQ multiplex PCR; TCRdb keeps only in-frame clonotypes and omits some of them. Clone size and the V and J calls come from that table; the DNA yielded D and trimming. The repertoire holds over 85,000 clones, with more than 85% as singletons. The material sequenced was peripheral blood. The chain employs TRBV19 and TRBJ1-1, with D possibly matching TRBD1 (6 bases). The receptor comes from a man aged 45-65 years with active or convalescent COVID-19. CDR3 sequence (DNA): TGTGCCAGTAGCTTCACAGGGAGGAACACTGAAGCTTTCTTT. Protein: CASSFTGRNTEAFF.